The rows below give T cell receptor beta chains drawn from one sample of a study of Ad26.COV2.S vaccination and SARS-CoV-2 variants. Sequencing used immunoSEQ multiplex PCR; TCRdb keeps in-frame clones, though not all of them. Of about 350,000 clones in the sample, about 85% were seen once. The sample consisted of peripheral blood, taken in a trial of Ad26.COV2.S vaccine versus placebo. Every receptor here comes from a person between 18 and 65 years old who received the Ad26.COV2.S COVID-19 vaccine or a placebo. The CDR3 runs from the conserved cysteine through the conserved F or W. A D gene is named only where the DNA matches it firmly.

>-|TRBJ2-3|TRBV5-4
CASSGETGFTDTQYF
>-|TRBJ1-5|TRBV19
CASSLGGKGNQPQHF
>TRBD2|TRBJ2-3|TRBV9
CASSVDLPSGAQYF
>-|TRBJ2-5|TRBV28
CASEEIRAKETQYF
>TRBD2|TRBJ2-1|TRBV4-3
CASSQGFASGRSEQFF
>TRBD2|TRBJ2-7|TRBV7-9
CASSPGTSGSQYF
>-|TRBJ1-1|TRBV19
CASSVTGSVYTEAFF
>-|TRBJ1-2|TRBV5-1
CASSAGQNYGYTF
>-|TRBJ1-2|TRBV24-1
CATSTSSMGYGYTF
>-|TRBJ1-6|TRBV25-1
CASSETVRNSPLHF
>-|TRBJ1-1|TRBV6-4
CASSIELNTEAFF
>TRBD1|TRBJ1-1|TRBV4-3
CASSPVGGLSTEAFF
>TRBD2|TRBJ2-5|TRBV5-1
CASSGPGTSGSTQYF
>TRBD2|TRBJ2-2|TRBV30
CAWSVRGRAPGELFF
>-|TRBJ1-1|TRBV18
CASSPTRDNTEAFF
>-|TRBJ2-1|TRBV3-1/TRBV3-2
CASSRDSSYNEQFF
>TRBD1|TRBJ2-7|TRBV5-5
CASSLPLRQGLEQYF
>-|TRBJ1-2|TRBV18
CASSLNGANYGYTF
>TRBD2|TRBJ2-1|TRBV7-2
CASSLASGGAGNEQFF
>-|TRBJ2-2|TRBV18
CASSRPRPNTGELFF
>-|TRBJ1-3|TRBV5-4
CASSLVSNSGNTIYF
>-|TRBJ1-6|TRBV7-2
CASSPERGYSPLHF
>TRBD2|TRBJ2-5|TRBV11-3
CASSPGGLAGGQTQYF
>-|TRBJ2-3|TRBV19
CASSIDPTDTQYF
>TRBD1|TRBJ1-5|TRBV4-3
CASSQDRGNQPQHF
>-|TRBJ1-2|TRBV5-6
CASSPGNYGYTF
>-|TRBJ2-1|TRBV6-6
CASFFQTSEQFF
>TRBD1|TRBJ1-2|TRBV4-1
CASSHITGANYGYTF
>-|TRBJ2-7|TRBV27
CASSFPGSYEQYF
>-|TRBJ1-2|TRBV5-4
CASSLQGARGYTF
>TRBD1|TRBJ1-3|TRBV5-6
CAGQGSVGNTIYF
>-|TRBJ2-7|TRBV7-2
CASTYLQGPSYEQYF
>-|TRBJ2-7|TRBV30
CAWSVWGMATYEQYF
>-|TRBJ2-1|TRBV10-3
CAISDTTGRNEQFF
>-|TRBJ1-5|TRBV6-1
CASSEERPQHF
>TRBD1|TRBJ2-7|TRBV6-6
CASSRASGQSSSYEQYF
>TRBD1|TRBJ2-4|TRBV19
CASSTIGGQGANIQYF
>-|TRBJ2-3|TRBV7-9
CASSPTGVGKHTDTQYF
>TRBD1|TRBJ1-1|TRBV5-1
CASSLGTGYAEAFF
>TRBD1|TRBJ1-1|TRBV4-2
CASSLGTGNMNTEAFF
>-|TRBJ1-5|TRBV28
CASSFTTYNQPQHF